The 32 T cell receptor beta chains presented below share a single source sample, sequenced in a study of T cell responses to AZD1222 COVID-19 vaccine. TCRdb keeps only in-frame clones here, not all; method: immunoSEQ multiplex PCR. The sample gives 120,000 or so clones, about 93% of which show up once; less than 6% is in the top ten. The sequencing used peripheral blood, collected 28 days after the second AZD1222 dose. These receptors came from an adult who received the AZD1222 COVID-19 vaccine.

This clone was recorded only once. The gene calls are TRBV15 and TRBJ2-7; D tentatively fits TRBD1 or TRBD2 (6 bases each). CDR3 length: 15 amino acids. V was pared by 5 bases and J by 2 bases, with 16 bases between. Germline CDR1 is LNHNV and CDR2 is YYDKDF (reference sequence). DNA of the CDR3: TGTGCCACCAGCCGAGGCGGGACACTTGCCTACGAGCAGTACTTC. As protein: CATSRGGTLAYEQYF. Combining the CDR3 with reference TRBV15 and TRBJ2-7 gives the whole variable domain DAMVIQNPRYQVTQFGKPVTLSCSQTLNHNVMYWYQQKSSQAPKLLFHYYDKDFNNEADTPDNFQSRRPNTSFCFLDIRSPGLGDTAMYLCATSRGGTLAYEQYFGPGTRLTVT.

This chain uses TRBV9 with TRBJ1-2; D not resolved. This CDR3 has 12 residues. The germline V and J ends were trimmed by 0 bases and 4 bases, with 4 bases remaining between them. In germline, CDR1 is SGDLS, CDR2 YYNGEE. CDR3 region: CASSVAAYGYTF. In DNA form, the CDR3 reads TGTGCCAGCAGCGTAGCTGCCTATGGCTACACCTTC. Based on the CDR3 plus reference TRBV9 and TRBJ1-2, the full variable domain is DSGVTQTPKHLITATGQRVTLRCSPRSGDLSVYWYQQSLDQGLQFLIQYYNGEERAKGNILERFSAQQFPDLHSELNLSSLELGDSALYFCASSVAAYGYTFGSGTRLTVV.

The rearrangement uses TRBV11-3 and TRBJ2-7, with 11 bases aligning to TRBD1. This CDR3 is built from 15 residues. CDR1 and CDR2 (germline): SGHNT, YENEEA. After removal of 5 bases from V and 4 bases from J, the junction contained 7 bases not matched to a gene. CDR3 nucleotides: TGTGCCAGCAGCCCAGGGACAGGGGGTAAGTACGAGCAGTACTTC. This codes for CASSPGTGGKYEQYF.

V usage is TRBV9 and J usage is TRBJ2-3; D not certain. The germline V gene encodes CDR1 SGDLS and CDR2 YYNGEE. This CDR3 comprises 15 residues. The V end lost 0 bases, the J end lost 2 bases, and 10 bases lay between the germline ends. The CDR3 is CASSVDASVTDTQYF. The CDR3 bases are TGTGCCAGCAGCGTAGATGCCAGCGTCACAGATACGCAGTATTTT.

The chain carries TRBV23-1 and TRBJ2-5; D gene ambiguous. TRBV23-1 is recorded as an ORF, its role being uncertain. The germline V and J ends were trimmed by 0 bases and 5 bases, with 16 bases remaining between them. The length of the CDR3 is 16 residues. CDR3 protein: CASSQSSSSGGETQYF. The DNA of the CDR3 is TGCGCCAGCAGTCAATCGAGTTCATCTGGTGGGGAGACCCAGTACTTC.

This clone was observed once. Additional DNA sequences in this sample encode the identical CDR3. The chain uses TRBV7-2 and TRBJ1-6, with D unclear. V shed 7 bases and J shed 2 bases, with 6 bases lying between them. The CDR3 extends over 13 amino acids. Germline loops: CDR1 SGHTA, CDR2 FQGNSA. In nucleotides, the CDR3 is TGTGCCAGCACCAAGACCTATAATTCACCCCTCCACTTT. Amino acids: CASTKTYNSPLHF.

The V and J genes are TRBV6-1 and TRBJ2-7; 8 bases are shared with TRBD1. CDR3 length equals 12 residues. CDR1 is MNHNS and CDR2 is SASEGT in the germline V gene. Trimming took 3 bases from V and 7 from J; bases not matched to a gene: 2. CDR3 amino acids: CASSDRGLEQYF. Here the CDR3 DNA reads TGTGCCAGCAGTGACAGGGGGCTTGAGCAGTACTTC.

This rearrangement joins TRBV30 to TRBJ1-1, with 7 bases matching TRBD1. The germline V gene has CDR1 GTSNPN and CDR2 SVGIG (reference sequence). The J segment lost 3 bases and the V segment lost 3 bases, leaving 4 bases of the junction unmatched. This CDR3 spans 13 amino acids. CDR3 DNA sequence: TGTGCCTGGAGACGGGACAGATACACTGAAGCTTTCTTT. Its protein product is CAWRRDRYTEAFF.

J is TRBJ2-7 and V is TRBV27; no clear D gene. Trimming cost V 4 bases and J 7 bases, with 8 bases left between them. This CDR3 is 11 amino acids long. Per germline, CDR1 MNHEY and CDR2 SMNVEV (reference sequence). CDR3 sequence (DNA): TGTGCCAGCAGTTACCTCGGTGAGCAGTACTTC. Translated, it gives CASSYLGEQYF.

The rearrangement links TRBV27 to TRBJ2-1, with TRBD2 matching over 7 bases. The CDR3 runs to 14 residues. Unmatched junction bases numbered 5, after V lost 3 bases and J lost 6 bases. Germline V gene sequence: CDR1 MNHEY, CDR2 SMNVEV (reference sequence). DNA of the CDR3: TGTGCCAGCAGTTTCAAGAGGACTAGCAATGAGCAGTTCTTC. This gives the protein CASSFKRTSNEQFF.

V and J are TRBV27 and TRBJ2-7; TRBD1 matches at 11 bases. Germline CDR1 MNHEY, CDR2 SMNVEV (reference sequence). The CDR3 is made up of 18 amino acids. The V gene end was trimmed by 0 bases and the J gene end by 0 bases; junction bases not matched to a gene: 7. CDR3 protein: CASSLSPLGQGVSYEQYF. DNA for the CDR3: TGTGCCAGCAGTTTATCCCCCCTGGGACAGGGGGTCTCCTACGAGCAGTACTTC.

This chain links TRBV11-2 with TRBJ2-7; D gene unclear. V lost 3 bases and J 0 bases, leaving 12 bases between the germline ends. The germline CDR1 and CDR2 sequences are SGHAT and FQNNGV. The CDR3 runs 15 residues. In DNA form, the CDR3 reads TGTGCCAGCAGCTTCTCACTACAAAGCTCCTACGAGCAGTACTTC. It encodes CASSFSLQSSYEQYF.

The chain combines TRBV6-2 or TRBV6-3 with TRBJ2-3; either TRBD1 or TRBD2 may fit D (5 bases each). CDR1 and CDR2 (germline): MNHEY, SVGEGT. Trimming stripped 3 bases from V and 0 bases from J, with 10 bases between. CDR3 length: 15 amino acids. CDR3 coding DNA: TGTGCCAGCAGTTATTACCGGGACAGCACAGATACGCAGTATTTT. Translation gives CASSYYRDSTDTQYF.

The chain joins TRBV6-5 to TRBJ1-1; D is undetermined. The CDR3 totals 13 residues. Germline lookup yields CDR1 MNHEY and CDR2 SVGAGI. Trimming pared 8 bases from V and 0 bases from J, leaving 10 bases between. This chain's CDR3 is CASRFDVNTEAFF. The CDR3 bases are TGTGCCAGCCGCTTCGACGTGAACACTGAAGCTTTCTTT.

With regard to this clone: One end of the junction fails to match germline, which may point to a read error. The rearrangement uses TRBV6-5 and TRBJ1-2; a possible D gene is TRBD1 (6 bases). CDR3 length equals 14 residues. Germline V lookup: CDR1 MNHEY, CDR2 SVGAGI. Here the CDR3 reads CASSTRGLNNGYTF. CDR3 coding DNA: TGTGCCAGCAGTACCAGGGGACTTAACAATGGCTACACCTTC.

The chain joins TRBV7-2 to TRBJ2-1; 15 nucleotides agree with TRBD2. Unmatched junction bases numbered 7, after V lost 4 bases and J lost 9 bases. Germline loops: CDR1 SGHTA, CDR2 FQGNSA. This CDR3 region has 16 residues. CDR3 bases: TGTGCCAGCAGCTCCGGGACTAGCGGGAGGATTAGTGAGCAGTTCTTC. Its translation is CASSSGTSGRISEQFF.

CDR3 DNA: TGTGCCATCGGTCCGGGGCAGACCACCGGGGAGCTGTTTTTT. Its translation is CAIGPGQTTGELFF. V usage is TRBV10-3 and J usage is TRBJ2-2, with D perhaps TRBD1 or TRBD2 (5 bases each). CDR3 size: 14 residues. CDR1 is ENHRY and CDR2 is SYGVKD in the germline V gene. The V end lost 8 bases, the J end lost 4 bases, and 14 bases lay between the germline ends.

The CDR3 DNA sequence: TGTGCCAGCAGCTTAGAAGGGACAGTGGGGGAAGCTTTCTTT. Translating it yields CASSLEGTVGEAFF. V usage is TRBV7-9 and J usage is TRBJ1-1; 7 nucleotides agree with TRBD1. The germline V gene has CDR1 SEHNR and CDR2 FQNEAQ (reference sequence). The length of the CDR3 is 14 residues. Germline trimming cut 1 base from V and 8 bases from J; bases unmatched to any gene: 7. The full variable domain, with the rest looked up from reference TRBV7-9 and TRBJ1-1, is DTGVSQNPRHKITKRGQNVTFRCDPISEHNRLYWYRQTLGQGPEFLTYFQNEAQLEKSRLLSDRFSAERPKGSFSTLEIQRTEQGDSAMYLCASSLEGTVGEAFFGQGTRLTVV.

This clone showed up just a few times. The chain uses TRBV10-2 and TRBJ2-1, with D perhaps matching TRBD1 (5 bases). This CDR3 region has 12 residues. Trimming shortened V by 3 bases and J by 14 bases, and 14 bases separated the two germline ends. CDR1 and CDR2 from the germline V gene are WSHSY and SAAADI. The CDR3 DNA sequence: TGCGCCAGCAGTGAACAGGACCATGACAAGTTCTTC. Its translation: CASSEQDHDKFF.

The DNA for the CDR3 is TGTGCCAGCAGTCCACAGGGCCCGACGTACAATGAGCAGTTCTTC. It translates to CASSPQGPTYNEQFF. J is TRBJ2-1 and V is TRBV27; weak D call: TRBD1 (6 bases). Germline V lookup: CDR1 MNHEY, CDR2 SMNVEV (reference sequence). The CDR3 is made up of 15 amino acids. The V gene lost 5 bases and the J gene lost 4 bases, with 15 bases spanning the gap.

The V and J genes are TRBV27 and TRBJ1-2; TRBD1 aligns across 12 bases. From germline, CDR1 is MNHEY and CDR2 SMNVEV (reference sequence). The CDR3 extends over 17 amino acids. V gave up 4 bases and J gave up 5 bases; unmatched junction bases: 11. The CDR3 DNA reads TGTGCCAGCAGTTCGGACCCGGGACAGGGGGCGCAGTATGGCTACACCTTC. It translates to CASSSDPGQGAQYGYTF.

The sample holds a few counts of this clone. CDR3 protein: CASILGSTEAFF. The CDR3 bases are TGTGCCAGCATCCTGGGGAGCACTGAAGCTTTCTTT. This chain links TRBV2 with TRBJ1-1; D remains ambiguous. The germline gives CDR1 SNHLY, CDR2 FYNNEI. This CDR3 is 12 amino acids long. Trimming pared 7 bases from V and 4 bases from J, leaving 10 bases between. The whole variable domain, remainder taken from reference TRBV2 and TRBJ1-1, is EPEVTQTPSHQVTQMGQEVILRCVPISNHLYFYWYRQILGQKVEFLVSFYNNEISEKSEIFDDQFSVERPDGSNFTLKIRSTKLEDSAMYFCASILGSTEAFFGQGTRLTVV.

The chain couples TRBV7-9 to TRBJ1-5; no reliable D call. CDR3 length: 14 amino acids. The germline CDR1 and CDR2 sequences are SEHNR and FQNEAQ (reference sequence). V lost 5 bases and J 5 bases, leaving 13 bases between the germline ends. The CDR3 coding sequence is TGTGCCAGCAGCCTCGGAGGTGGGCATCAGCCCCAGCATTTT. Translated: CASSLGGGHQPQHF. Full variable domain (outside the CDR3, taken from reference TRBV7-9 and TRBJ1-5): DTGVSQNPRHKITKRGQNVTFRCDPISEHNRLYWYRQTLGQGPEFLTYFQNEAQLEKSRLLSDRFSAERPKGSFSTLEIQRTEQGDSAMYLCASSLGGGHQPQHFGDGTRLSIL.

This clone was observed once. The gene calls are TRBV3-1 (or the pseudogene TRBV3-2) and TRBJ1-3, with unresolved D. CDR1 and CDR2 (germline): LGHDT, YNNKEL (reference sequence). This CDR3 is built from 15 residues. V was clipped by 4 bases and J by 2 bases, with 12 bases between them. CDR3 residues: CASSPTMVTGNTIYF. The CDR3 nucleotides read TGTGCCAGCAGCCCAACTATGGTTACTGGAAACACCATATATTTT.

V and J are TRBV11-2 and TRBJ2-2; D possibly corresponds to TRBD2 (6 bases). The CDR3 covers 13 residues. The V and J ends lost 2 bases and 6 bases respectively, with 7 bases between them. CDR1 and CDR2 from the germline V gene are SGHAT and FQNNGV. The chain's CDR3 is CASSLTGAGELFF. The CDR3 region has the DNA TGTGCCAGCAGCTTAACGGGGGCCGGGGAGCTGTTTTTT.

The genes are TRBV12-3 or TRBV12-4 and TRBJ1-2; 8 bases fit TRBD1. Losses at the gene ends were 4 bases for V and 4 bases for J; bases not matched to a gene: 2. There are 13 residues in the CDR3. CDR3 protein: CASSSGQGYGYTF. In DNA form, the CDR3 reads TGTGCCAGCAGTTCCGGACAGGGCTATGGCTACACCTTC.

The rearrangement links TRBV7-2 to TRBJ2-7; D unclear. Germline lookup yields CDR1 SGHTA and CDR2 FQGNSA. This CDR3 has 14 residues. The V end lost 1 base, the J end lost 6 bases, and 13 bases lay between the germline ends. The CDR3 coding sequence is TGTGCCAGCAGCTTAGAGCCGAACCCCTTCGAGCAGTACTTC. This encodes CASSLEPNPFEQYF.

The chain recombines TRBV29-1 with TRBJ2-7; a weak D match, TRBD1 (5 bases). Germline values: CDR1 SQVTM, CDR2 ANQGSEA. V was trimmed by 7 bases and J by 3 bases, leaving 10 bases between them. The CDR3 length is 11 residues. The CDR3 is CSARQYYEQYF. The CDR3 DNA reads as TGCAGCGCCCGACAGTACTACGAGCAGTACTTC.

The V call is TRBV5-1, the J call TRBJ2-7; the D gene is possibly TRBD1 (5 bases). CDR1 and CDR2 from the germline V gene are SGHRS and YFSETQ. V dropped 7 bases and J dropped 2 bases, with 13 bases sitting between them. CDR3 length equals 13 residues. CDR3 sequence reads: CASRITGTYEQYF. CDR3 nucleotide sequence: TGCGCCAGCCGTATCACAGGCACCTACGAGCAGTACTTC.

This CDR3 reads CASSPLGTRELFF. In DNA, the CDR3 is TGTGCCAGCAGTCCCTTAGGTACAAGGGAGCTGTTTTTT. The chain recombines TRBV6-6 with TRBJ2-2; no reliable D call. Germline V CDR1 and CDR2: MNHNY, SVGAGI (reference sequence). The CDR3 extends over 13 amino acids. V was cut by 5 bases and J by 9 bases, with 13 bases left in between.

The chain links TRBV18 to TRBJ1-5, with 7 bases matching TRBD1. Germline CDR1 is KGHSH and CDR2 is LQKENI. V gave up 6 bases and J gave up 7 bases; unmatched junction bases: 6. CDR3 length equals 13 residues. The CDR3 here is CASSTGDRQPQHF. CDR3 sequence (DNA): TGTGCCAGCTCTACAGGGGACCGACAGCCCCAGCATTTT.

The chain uses TRBV5-1 and TRBJ2-7; 10 nucleotides line up with TRBD2. Trimming took 2 bases from V and 6 from J; bases not matched to a gene: 5. The CDR3 loop spans 14 amino acids. Germline V gene lookup returns CDR1 SGHRS and CDR2 YFSETQ. The CDR3 region has the DNA TGCGCCAGCAGCTTTACTAGCGGGGTCTCCGAGCAGTACTTC. This encodes CASSFTSGVSEQYF.